This TCR beta chain is drawn from a study of tumor-infiltrating lymphocytes in primary liver carcinoma. Background on the study: All patients, whether men or women, fell within 30 to 69 years of age. The neoplasms were of stage T1-T3 N0M0, with dimensions of about 4.2 to 10 cm across.

Germline-derived CDR1 and CDR2 are MNHNS and SASEGT. This CDR3 contains 17 residues. Study-level findings and limits: When set against blood, tumors had a significantly higher top-250-clone fraction (p = 0.039). Present in all five tumor regions were only about 8-25% of the top clones.

Co-extracting RNA and DNA was done with about 17-30 mg of unsorted bulk tissue as input. With respect to this clonotype: No antigen is known for it. A read error may produce the germline difference seen at one junction end.

Total RNA (around 0.45 ug) served as template for TCR beta cDNA synthesis primed by a constant-region primer. Investigators got TCR beta libraries out of three nested multiplex PCR rounds, done with slightly modified ARM-PCR. TRBV1-TRBV30 forward and Cbeta reverse primers drove the first two roughly 10-cycle rounds. From the multiplex PCR reads, TCRdb called clonotypes with MiXCR, one entry per CDR3 protein. The table includes 95,000 to 100,000 distinct CDR3 sequences, about 63% detected once. Sequences were obtained from liver tumor tissue from sampling region 2. Specified subset: tumor region T2, inferior pole. V is TRBV6-1 and J is TRBJ2-6; D possibly corresponds to TRBD1 (5 bases). The TCR sequence derives from a woman aged 55-70 years with primary liver carcinoma and hepatitis B virus infection. The CDR3 DNA follows: TGTGCCAGCAGTGAAGGACAAGGGGCCCTTGGAGCCAACGTCCTGATTTTC. Translated: CASSEGQGALGANVLIF.